This T cell receptor beta chain was sequenced in a study of human T cells and chemical hapten exposure. In the study overall: Sensitization was performed using 2% DPC on a roughly 2 cm by roughly 2 cm upper inner arm skin site. Small differences in pooled library volume mainly drove the variation in TCR yields per sample.

The time point: patch test 1, 2 weeks after DPC sensitization. Specified treatment: therapeutic diphenylcyclopropenone sensitization with weekly scalp DPC. Germline V gene data show CDR1 as ENHRY and CDR2 as SYGVKD. The CDR3 covers 12 residues. V dropped 0 bases and J dropped 7 bases, with 4 bases sitting between them. TCRdb re-derived calls from the RACE reads in MiXCR, one entry per CDR3 protein. The profile shows tens of thousands of distinct CDR3 sequences, approximately 10% of them singletons. At least ten counts were recorded for this clonotype. The receptor's source is a middle-aged man with alopecia areata. Some clones in this sample may be carry-over from other donors' samples. Specimen: whole blood, collected in connection with sensitization to the hapten diphenylcyclopropenone (DPC). This sequence joins TRBV10-3 and TRBJ1-3; no reliable D call. CDR3 amino acids: CAISESGNTIYF. CDR3 coding DNA: TGTGCCATCAGTGAGTCGGGGAACACCATATATTTT.